The 8 T cell receptor beta chains given below trace back to one sample, sequenced in a study of CD8 T cells in Susac syndrome. Reverse transcription of 0.5 to 1 ug RNA was performed with random hexamers. TCRdb reprocessed the immunoSEQ multiplex PCR reads via MiXCR and lists one record per CDR3 protein. The data show 20,000 to 25,000 distinct CDR3 sequences, 90% to 95% seen once. Sequenced sample: CD8+ T cells from PBMCs. The receptors were gathered from a human donor in good health.

The chain couples TRBV5-1 to TRBJ1-1; TRBD1 is a possible D gene (5 bases). CDR1 and CDR2 (germline): SGHRS, YFSETQ. The CDR3 is made up of 15 amino acids. V was pared by 1 base and J by 1 base, with 11 bases between. CDR3 nucleotides: TGCGCCAGCAGCTTGTCTACGGGGGGGAACACTGAAGCTTTCTTT. Its translation: CASSLSTGGNTEAFF.

The chain employs TRBV2 and TRBJ2-7, with D perhaps TRBD1 or TRBD2 (5 bases each). CDR1 SNHLY and CDR2 FYNNEI come from the germline V gene. Trimming removed 10 bases at V and 7 bases at J, with 20 bases between. The CDR3 covers 13 residues. The CDR3 region is CATPLDGAGEQYF. The CDR3 DNA is TGTGCCACACCCTTGGACGGGGCAGGAGAGCAGTACTTC.

The chain couples TRBV29-1 to TRBJ2-7, with TRBD1 matching over 10 bases. Germline lookup yields CDR1 SQVTM and CDR2 ANQGSEA. This CDR3 contains 11 residues. The CDR3 DNA follows: TGCAGTGGACAGGGGGCCTACGAGCAGTACTTC. It is translated as CSGQGAYEQYF.

The rearrangement joins TRBV3-1 to TRBJ2-2; D is perhaps TRBD1 (5 bases). The CDR3 runs 16 residues. Per germline, CDR1 LGHDT and CDR2 YNNKEL (reference sequence). Trimming took 0 bases from V and 6 from J, leaving 14 bases between them. The CDR3 DNA is TGTGCCAGCAGCCAAGATAAGCAGGGTCGGGCCGGGGAGCTGTTTTTT. Translation gives CASSQDKQGRAGELFF.

This clonotype was picked up one time. The chain is built from TRBV6-5 and TRBJ1-1; 7 positions match TRBD1. Losses at the gene ends were 6 bases for V and 3 bases for J; bases not matched to a gene: 7. The CDR3 length is 14 residues. CDR1 and CDR2 (germline): MNHEY, SVGAGI. The CDR3 loop reads CASSLEQGYTEAFF. The CDR3 coding sequence is TGTGCCAGCAGCCTGGAACAGGGGTACACTGAAGCTTTCTTT.

CDR3 loop: CASSYEGVGGRNEQFF. In DNA, the CDR3 is TGTGCCAGCAGTTACGAGGGGGTAGGGGGTAGGAATGAGCAGTTCTTC. The V gene is TRBV6-5, the J gene TRBJ2-1; TRBD1 is a possible D gene (6 bases). CDR3 length: 16 amino acids. CDR1 and CDR2 (germline): MNHEY, SVGAGI. The V gene lost 2 bases and the J gene lost 7 bases, with 18 bases spanning the gap.

The genes are TRBV27 and TRBJ1-4, with 9 bases matching TRBD1. J lost 12 bases, V lost 0 bases, and 14 bases had no gene match. The CDR3 runs 17 residues. CDR1 and CDR2 from the germline V gene are MNHEY and SMNVEV (reference sequence). CDR3 DNA sequence: TGTGCCAGCAGTTTATCGGTCGGTGACAGGGGGGTGGAGGAACTGTTTTTT. Its protein is CASSLSVGDRGVEELFF.

The chain joins TRBV6-2 or TRBV6-3 to TRBJ1-1; TRBD1 might be the D (6 bases). Germline assignment: CDR1 MNHEY and CDR2 SVGEGT. This CDR3 spans 17 amino acids. V was cut by 7 bases and J by 1 base, with 22 bases left in between. The CDR3 DNA reads as TGTGCCAGCATCCCCTATCGAGACAGGTTCTCGAACACTGAAGCTTTCTTT. Amino acid sequence: CASIPYRDRFSNTEAFF.